A selection of T cell receptor beta chains follows, all from one sample in a study of blood T cells in healthy people across ages. Using its own MiXCR run on the 5' RACE reads, TCRdb lists one record per CDR3 protein. The repertoire holds hundreds of thousands of distinct CDR3 sequences, with 20% to 25% as singletons. This same sample was also taken into another study, of T cells of mothers and their children.

The sample consisted of blood. These TCRs come from a boy aged 10-17 years in good health. CDR3s include the opening cysteine and the closing phenylalanine or tryptophan. A D gene is named only where the DNA matches it firmly. Rows give clone size only sometimes, using once, few, many, or a class for an expanded clone.

v_call: TRBV2; j_call: TRBJ1-2; clone_size: NA; d_call: NA; cdr3_nt: TGTGCCAGCAGTGATGGTCCCCAGGGTGATATGGGTGGCTACACCTTC; cdr3_aa: CASSDGPQGDMGGYTF
v_call: TRBV6-5; j_call: TRBJ1-2; clone_size: few; d_call: NA; cdr3_nt: TGTGCCAGCAGTTACTCAGAGGGGATTTATGGCTACACCTTC; cdr3_aa: CASSYSEGIYGYTF
v_call: TRBV5-1; j_call: TRBJ2-1; clone_size: few; d_call: NA; cdr3_nt: TGCGCCAGCAGCTTGTCGACCAACAATGAGCAGTTCTTC; cdr3_aa: CASSLSTNNEQFF
v_call: TRBV6-5; j_call: TRBJ2-3; clone_size: NA; d_call: NA; cdr3_nt: TGTGCCAGCAGTTACTCGAGTTACAGGGATACAGATACGCAGTATTTT; cdr3_aa: CASSYSSYRDTDTQYF
v_call: TRBV7-3; j_call: TRBJ1-5; clone_size: NA; d_call: NA; cdr3_nt: TGTGCCAGCAGCCTGGGGGAATTTCAGCCCCAGCATTTT; cdr3_aa: CASSLGEFQPQHF
v_call: TRBV18; j_call: TRBJ2-5; clone_size: NA; d_call: TRBD1; cdr3_nt: TGTGCCAGCGCAGAAGCCGACAGGGGCCTCCAAGAGACCCAGTACTTC; cdr3_aa: CASAEADRGLQETQYF
v_call: TRBV4-3; j_call: TRBJ1-4; clone_size: NA; d_call: TRBD1; cdr3_nt: TGCGCCAGCAGCCAAGAAGGACAGGGCCGCGAAAAACTGTTTTTT; cdr3_aa: CASSQEGQGREKLFF
v_call: TRBV6-2/TRBV6-3; j_call: TRBJ1-1; clone_size: NA; d_call: TRBD1; cdr3_nt: TGTGCCAGCATCGACGGGACAGGGGCGGGGAACACTGAAGCTTTCTTT; cdr3_aa: CASIDGTGAGNTEAFF
v_call: TRBV11-2; j_call: TRBJ2-1; clone_size: few; d_call: TRBD2; cdr3_nt: TGTGCCAGCAGCTTAGCCGGGGGGAGGGCCGTTTACAATGAGCAGTTCTTC; cdr3_aa: CASSLAGGRAVYNEQFF
v_call: TRBV20-1; j_call: TRBJ2-7; clone_size: few; d_call: TRBD1; cdr3_nt: TGCAGTGCTTCGACAGGGGGTCTAAACTACGAGCAGTACTTC; cdr3_aa: CSASTGGLNYEQYF
v_call: TRBV28; j_call: TRBJ1-6; clone_size: NA; d_call: NA; cdr3_nt: TGTGCCAGCAGGGAAACCGGGACCCCTCTAAATTCACCCCTCCACTTT; cdr3_aa: CASRETGTPLNSPLHF
v_call: TRBV3-1; j_call: TRBJ2-7; clone_size: NA; d_call: TRBD1; cdr3_nt: TGTGCCAGCAGCCTATTGGGACAGGCCGAGCAGTACTTC; cdr3_aa: CASSLLGQAEQYF
v_call: TRBV10-1; j_call: TRBJ1-2; clone_size: NA; d_call: TRBD1; cdr3_nt: TGCGCCAGCAGTGAGTCGCGAGGACAGGGGGCGACTGGCTACACCTTC; cdr3_aa: CASSESRGQGATGYTF
v_call: TRBV4-1; j_call: TRBJ1-5; clone_size: few; d_call: NA; cdr3_nt: TGCGCCAGCAGCCAGCGACAGGTGAATCAGCCCCAGCATTTT; cdr3_aa: CASSQRQVNQPQHF
v_call: TRBV28; j_call: TRBJ1-2; clone_size: NA; d_call: NA; cdr3_nt: TGTGCCAGCAGTAACAGGCCTATGGTATACACCTTC; cdr3_aa: CASSNRPMVYTF